A single sample is the source of the 27 T cell receptor beta chains below, sequenced in a study of blood T cell repertoires in COVID-19. Method: immunoSEQ multiplex PCR; TCRdb's copy keeps in-frame clones and lacks some. Of 200,000 to 300,000 clones in the sample, approximately 84% were seen once. The sample comprised peripheral blood. All receptors come from a man aged 50-60 years with acute or convalescent COVID-19.

The CDR3, as DNA: TGTGCCAGCAGCTTTACAGGGGGTGGAGGCTACACCTTC. This codes for CASSFTGGGGYTF. The V call is TRBV5-5, the J call TRBJ1-2; TRBD1 matches 8 bases. The CDR3 spans 13 residues. The germline gives CDR1 SGHKS, CDR2 YYEKEE (reference sequence). J lost 8 bases, V lost 2 bases, and 5 bases had no gene match.

The genes are TRBV6-1 and TRBJ2-6; the D gene is possibly TRBD1 (6 bases). Germline V gene sequence: CDR1 MNHNS, CDR2 SASEGT. The CDR3 has 18 amino acids. V lost 4 bases and J 0 bases, leaving 16 bases between the germline ends. The CDR3: CASSGSGQGPSGANVLTF. The CDR3 region has the DNA TGTGCCAGCAGTGGCTCAGGGCAGGGGCCCTCTGGGGCCAACGTCCTGACTTTC.

This clone was recorded only once. The chain links TRBV28 to TRBJ1-1; possible D gene TRBD1, 6 bases. V lost 6 bases and J 1 base, leaving 12 bases between the germline ends. Looked up from germline, CDR1 is MDHEN and CDR2 is SYDVKM. The CDR3 is 14 residues long. The CDR3 spells CASRLGHRNTEAFF. CDR3 nucleotide sequence: TGTGCCAGCAGATTGGGACATCGGAACACTGAAGCTTTCTTT.

This clone was counted many times. J is TRBJ1-5 and V is TRBV6-6, with D uncertain. V was clipped by 2 bases and J by 4 bases, with 3 bases between them. This CDR3 comprises 12 residues. The V gene's germline CDR1 is MNHNY and CDR2 SVGAGI (reference sequence). The CDR3 coding sequence is TGTGCCAGCAGTTACCGTAATCAGCCCCAGCATTTT. It codes for CASSYRNQPQHF.

The J gene is TRBJ2-7, the V gene TRBV7-9, with TRBD1 identical over 7 bases. CDR1 and CDR2 (germline): SEHNR, FQNEAQ (reference sequence). CDR3 length: 14 amino acids. V lost 4 bases and J lost 3; bases outside the gene matches: 6. The CDR3 spells CASSSGTEGYEQYF. The DNA of the CDR3 is TGTGCCAGCAGCTCCGGGACAGAGGGCTACGAGCAGTACTTC.

The chain links TRBV9 to TRBJ1-4, with a weak D call TRBD1 (6 bases). The CDR3 contains 17 residues. The V end lost 7 bases, the J end lost 2 bases, and 21 bases lay between the germline ends. Germline values: CDR1 SGDLS, CDR2 YYNGEE. In DNA, the CDR3 is TGTGCCAGCGGGGCAGGGGTAGTAACGGCGACTAATGAAAAACTGTTTTTT. Translated, it gives CASGAGVVTATNEKLFF.

As regards this clone: This sample includes further DNA sequences coding for the same CDR3. The CDR3 nucleotides are TGTGCCAGCAGCGTAACAGGCACAGATACGCAGTATTTT. Translated: CASSVTGTDTQYF. This chain joins TRBV9 and TRBJ2-3; D gene ambiguous. V was shortened by 1 base and J by 1 base, with 4 bases between the two germline ends. The germline CDR1 and CDR2 sequences are SGDLS and YYNGEE. This CDR3 has 13 residues.

The chain carries TRBV30 and TRBJ2-7; TRBD1 is a possible D gene (6 bases). Trimming left V 0 bases short and J 4 bases short, with 16 bases between. This CDR3 is 15 amino acids long. Germline V lookup: CDR1 GTSNPN, CDR2 SVGIG (reference sequence). CDR3 sequence reads: CAWSVRAQGVYEQYF. CDR3 bases: TGTGCCTGGAGTGTACGGGCACAGGGTGTTTACGAGCAGTACTTC.

The chain is built from TRBV6-5 and TRBJ2-5; 9 nucleotides agree with TRBD2. Germline CDR1 MNHEY, CDR2 SVGAGI. The CDR3 is 15 residues long. Trimming cost V 6 bases and J 1 base; bases outside gene matches: 6. The CDR3 loop is CASRASGGFQETQYF. The CDR3 region has the DNA TGTGCCAGCAGGGCCAGCGGGGGGTTCCAAGAGACCCAGTACTTC.

This clone has a handful of counts. CDR3 DNA sequence: TGTGCCAGCAGTGTAGAGGGATATAGCAATCAGCCCCAGCATTTT. This codes for CASSVEGYSNQPQHF. The V and J genes are TRBV2 and TRBJ1-5; D uncertain. V was shortened by 4 bases and J by 0 bases, with 10 bases between the two germline ends. CDR1 is SNHLY and CDR2 is FYNNEI in the germline V gene. The CDR3 extends over 15 amino acids.

The chain combines TRBV5-6 with TRBJ1-1; no definite D call. The CDR3 consists of 15 residues. Germline assignment: CDR1 SGHDT and CDR2 YYEEEE. The ends were cut back, 0 bases at V and 0 bases at J, with 9 bases in the middle. The CDR3 DNA follows: TGTGCCAGCAGCTTGGGGGTCGGAGTGAACACTGAAGCTTTCTTT. Its protein product is CASSLGVGVNTEAFF.

The chain uses TRBV4-1 and TRBJ2-7; tentatively, D is TRBD1 (6 bases). V was shortened by 5 bases and J by 7 bases, with 18 bases between the two germline ends. CDR1 is MGHRA, CDR2 YSYEKL, per germline. This CDR3 is 14 amino acids long. CDR3 sequence (DNA): TGCGCCAGCAGCATTGGACAGATAACGGATGAGCAGTACTTC. It translates to CASSIGQITDEQYF.

This clone showed up just a few times. This chain joins TRBV15 and TRBJ1-4, with TRBD1 as a possible D gene (6 bases). V dropped 3 bases and J dropped 4 bases, with 18 bases sitting between them. The CDR3 loop spans 17 amino acids. Germline CDR1 reads LNHNV; CDR2 reads YYDKDF (reference sequence). The CDR3 is CATSSWAGGQLNEKLFF. The CDR3, as DNA: TGTGCCACCAGCAGTTGGGCCGGGGGGCAGCTTAATGAAAAACTGTTTTTT.

The rearrangement joins TRBV7-2 to TRBJ1-1; possibly TRBD1 for D (5 bases). This CDR3 region has 12 residues. Germline lookup yields CDR1 SGHTA and CDR2 FQGNSA. The V end lost 6 bases, the J end lost 5 bases, and 10 bases lay between the germline ends. CDR3 amino acids: CASSLGVTEAFF. The CDR3 bases are TGTGCCAGCAGTCTAGGGGTGACTGAAGCTTTCTTT.

The chain joins TRBV6-6 to TRBJ2-1; perhaps TRBD2 as D (5 bases). The V end was cut by 0 bases, the J end by 8 bases, with 11 bases between. The CDR3 extends over 14 amino acids. CDR1 and CDR2 (germline): MNHNY, SVGAGI (reference sequence). CDR3 nucleotide sequence: TGTGCCAGCAGTTACTCGAGGGAAGTGGATGAGCAGTTCTTC. Its protein is CASSYSREVDEQFF.

This clone was recorded a few times. The V call is TRBV6-5, the J call TRBJ2-2, with 12 bases matching TRBD2. CDR3 size: 15 residues. Germline CDR1 and CDR2: MNHEY and SVGAGI. V lost 5 bases and J lost 4; bases outside the gene matches: 2. The CDR3 region has the DNA TGTGCCAGCAGTCCTAGCGGGGGGGCCACCGGGGAGCTGTTTTTT. It is translated as CASSPSGGATGELFF.

This clone appeared a few times. The gene calls are TRBV6-5 and TRBJ2-1; TRBD1 might be the D (6 bases). From germline, CDR1 is MNHEY and CDR2 SVGAGI. Trimming removed 7 bases from V and 6 bases from J, with 19 bases in between. This CDR3 has 15 residues. In nucleotides, the CDR3 is TGTGCCAGCACCAAGCCCGGGACAAAGGGCAATGAGCAGTTCTTC. Its protein product is CASTKPGTKGNEQFF.

J is TRBJ2-2 and V is TRBV6-5, with TRBD1 matching 7 bases. V lost 6 bases and J lost 4; bases outside the gene matches: 8. From germline, CDR1 is MNHEY and CDR2 SVGAGI. The CDR3 extends over 15 amino acids. In nucleotides, the CDR3 is TGTGCCAGCAGAACGACAGGGTACTTCACCGGGGAGCTGTTTTTT. This encodes CASRTTGYFTGELFF.

This clone was observed a handful of times. The gene calls are TRBV7-6 and TRBJ1-4, with a weak D call TRBD1 (5 bases). This CDR3 spans 16 amino acids. From germline, CDR1 is SGHVS and CDR2 FNYEAQ. The V end was cut by 7 bases, the J end by 0 bases, with 15 bases between. CDR3 protein: CASNAGGRATNEKLFF. The CDR3 DNA reads as TGTGCCAGCAACGCGGGGGGACGGGCAACTAATGAAAAACTGTTTTTT.

The chain joins TRBV10-3 to TRBJ1-3, with a tentative D call TRBD1 (5 bases). Germline CDR1 reads ENHRY; CDR2 reads SYGVKD. The V end lost 8 bases, the J end lost 4 bases, and 9 bases lay between the germline ends. This CDR3 is 12 amino acids long. CDR3 sequence (DNA): TGTGCCATCGGCAGGGAAGGAAACACCATATATTTT. This encodes CAIGREGNTIYF.

This clone was detected once. The chain has TRBV10-3 and TRBJ2-7; 7 nucleotides align to TRBD2. This CDR3 has 12 residues. Trimming at V came to 4 bases and at J to 3 bases, leaving 0 bases not matched to a gene. CDR1 is ENHRY and CDR2 is SYGVKD in the germline V gene. The CDR3 DNA reads TGTGCCATCAGTGGGGGGGGCTACGAGCAGTACTTC. This translates into CAISGGGYEQYF.

J is TRBJ2-3 and V is TRBV5-1; D might be TRBD2 (5 bases). This CDR3 is 15 amino acids long. Germline V gene lookup returns CDR1 SGHRS and CDR2 YFSETQ. V was shortened by 4 bases and J by 4 bases, with 16 bases between the two germline ends. CDR3 DNA sequence: TGCGCCAGCAGCCCACTAGGTCCCGGGGCAGATACGCAGTATTTT. Residues: CASSPLGPGADTQYF.

The rearrangement uses TRBV18 and TRBJ2-1; 7 bases are a match to TRBD2. Germline CDR1 KGHSH, CDR2 LQKENI. This CDR3 is 15 amino acids long. The J segment lost 8 bases and the V segment lost 6 bases, leaving 13 bases of the junction unmatched. The CDR3 DNA sequence: TGTGCCAGCTCGCCGGTAGGCGGGAGAGGCGATGAGCAGTTCTTC. Translation gives CASSPVGGRGDEQFF.

The V call is TRBV19, the J call TRBJ1-4; the D is unclear. This CDR3 has 12 residues. The germline V gene encodes CDR1 LNHDA and CDR2 SQIVND (reference sequence). Trimming stripped 5 bases from V and 7 bases from J, with 8 bases between. The CDR3 DNA reads TGTGCCAGTAGTCGGACTGGTGAAAAACTGTTTTTT. Protein product: CASSRTGEKLFF.

The rearrangement links TRBV4-1 to TRBJ2-6, with D possibly matching TRBD1 (5 bases). Deletions cut 4 bases from V and 0 bases from J, with 10 bases between. Germline assignment: CDR1 MGHRA and CDR2 YSYEKL. The CDR3 totals 16 residues. The DNA of the CDR3 is TGCGCCAGCAGCCCTAGACAGAGCTCTGGGGCCAACGTCCTGACTTTC. Its protein is CASSPRQSSGANVLTF.

The gene calls are TRBV5-6 and TRBJ2-5; 7 nucleotides match TRBD2. Per germline, CDR1 SGHDT and CDR2 YYEEEE. With V trimmed by 1 base and J by 5 bases, 11 bases remained unmatched. The CDR3 spans 16 residues. This chain's CDR3 is CASSLLGLVNRETQYF. DNA for the CDR3: TGTGCCAGCAGCTTGCTTGGACTAGTCAACCGGGAGACCCAGTACTTC.

The V and J genes are TRBV11-3 and TRBJ2-7; TRBD2 might be the D (5 bases). The germline V and J ends were trimmed by 3 bases and 6 bases, with 6 bases remaining between them. CDR3 length: 11 residues. Germline CDR1 SGHNT, CDR2 YENEEA. The CDR3 region is CASSFSAEQYF. Here the CDR3 DNA reads TGTGCCAGCAGCTTTAGCGCCGAGCAGTACTTC.